Here is one T cell receptor beta chain with its context. Antigen unknown. The data were obtained in a study of T cell repertoires in cytomegalovirus infection. Study results and limitations: Dominant in the ex vivo response were TCR beta clonotypes restricted by HLA-C and specific for CMV.

V lost 2 bases to trimming and J lost 1 base; unmatched junction nucleotides: 3. The length of the CDR3 is 14 residues. CDR1 is DFQATT, CDR2 SNEGSKA, per germline (reference sequence). Each CDR3 protein is one row after TCRdb ran MiXCR on the reads. The sample includes about 770,000 distinct CDR3 sequences, 25% to 35% of them seen just once. This rearrangement joins TRBV20-1 to TRBJ2-3; 7 bases match TRBD2. This TCR derives from a human donor in good health (CMV status not recorded). Some clones in this sample may be carry-over from other donors' samples. Sample: cultured CD8+ T cells from PBMCs, taken from culture after CMV antigen stimulation. Here the CDR3 reads CSARPSGGTDTQYF. CDR3 nucleotide sequence: TGCAGTGCTAGACCCAGCGGGGGCACAGATACGCAGTATTTT.